A single sample is the source of the 6 T cell receptor beta chains below, sequenced in a study of CD8+CD57+ T cells in acquired aplastic anemia. The study profiled TCR beta VDJ and CDR3 using genomic DNA as template. In TCRdb, the reads were re-called with MiXCR into one record per CDR3 protein. The sample holds some 200,000 distinct CDR3 sequences; roughly 33% are singletons and the top ten take 1.1%. Sequencing used sorted CD4+, CD8+, or CD8+CD57+ T cells (not recorded which) from PBMCs. All receptors come from a human donor in good health, serving as a control.

This rearrangement joins TRBV25-1 to TRBJ2-5, with TRBD2 matching 9 bases. CDR1 is MGHDK and CDR2 is SYGVNS in the germline V gene. After removal of 9 bases from V and 5 bases from J, the junction contained 16 bases not matched to a gene. This CDR3 spans 16 amino acids. The CDR3 is CASAPGREGIEETQYF. DNA for the CDR3: TGTGCCAGTGCCCCTGGGCGGGAGGGAATCGAGGAGACCCAGTACTTC.

The V and J genes are TRBV9 and TRBJ2-1; no clear D. The CDR3 extends over 14 amino acids. V was shortened by 5 bases and J by 0 bases, with 9 bases between the two germline ends. Germline lookup yields CDR1 SGDLS and CDR2 YYNGEE. CDR3 in amino acids: CASSYLDSYNEQFF. The CDR3 DNA sequence: TGTGCCAGCAGTTATCTGGACTCCTACAATGAGCAGTTCTTC.

This clonotype was counted ten times or more. The chain uses TRBV14 and TRBJ1-6; a possible D gene is TRBD1 (5 bases). V lost 1 base to trimming and J lost 10 bases, with 11 bases between them. CDR1 and CDR2 from the germline V gene are SGHDN and FVKESK. The CDR3 is 14 residues long. CDR3 coding DNA: TGTGCCAGCAGCCAAGGGTCAGGGAGGTCACCCCTCCACTTT. Its translation is CASSQGSGRSPLHF. Variable domain in full (rest from reference TRBV14 and TRBJ1-6): EAGVTQFPSHSVIEKGQTVTLRCDPISGHDNLYWYRRVMGKEIKFLLHFVKESKQDESGMPNNRFLAERTGGTYSTLKVQPAELEDSGVYFCASSQGSGRSPLHFGNGTRLTVT.

This clonotype was counted ten times or more. This chain joins TRBV2 and TRBJ1-2; 9 nucleotides align to TRBD1. The CDR3 runs 15 residues. With 5 bases clipped from V and 2 bases from J, the junction kept 6 bases outside the gene matches. The germline V gene encodes CDR1 SNHLY and CDR2 FYNNEI. This CDR3 reads CASSSTTGGNYGYTF. DNA for the CDR3: TGTGCCAGCAGTTCAACGACAGGGGGAAACTATGGCTACACCTTC.

This clonotype was counted ten times or more. The rearrangement joins TRBV5-1 to TRBJ2-1; 8 bases fit TRBD2. This CDR3 contains 15 residues. Germline-derived CDR1 and CDR2 are SGHRS and YFSETQ. The J segment lost 7 bases and the V segment lost 0 bases, leaving 6 bases of the junction unmatched. The DNA of the CDR3 is TGCGCCAGCAGCTTGGCCCTAGCGGGTGGGAATGAGCAGTTCTTC. Its protein product is CASSLALAGGNEQFF.

This clonotype was picked up many times. The chain carries TRBV19 and TRBJ2-1; the D gene could be TRBD1 or TRBD2 (5 bases each). Trimming took off 7 bases at V and 0 bases at J, with 10 bases between the two ends. This CDR3 region has 14 residues. From germline, CDR1 is LNHDA and CDR2 SQIVND (reference sequence). CDR3 sequence: CASTRGSSYNEQFF. The CDR3, as DNA: TGTGCCAGTACTCGGGGCAGCTCCTACAATGAGCAGTTCTTC.